This T cell receptor beta chain comes out of a study of T cells in Graves' hyperthyroidism and ophthalmopathy. Study findings and constraints: Among clonotypes expanded in thyroid above 0.001, most were also found in blood. Ophthalmopathy and stable hyperthyroidism were told apart by a 13 V-J model.

CDR1 KGHSH and CDR2 LQKENI come from the germline V gene. V lost 0 bases to trimming and J lost 6 bases, with 6 bases between them. The CDR3 length is 13 residues. Amplification yielded TCR beta CDR3 regions, with RNA transcripts as the source. HTBI primers were the set used in a first-round RT-PCR of the TCR CDR3. In TCRdb, the multiplex PCR reads were re-called with MiXCR into one record per CDR3 protein. The table records around 690,000 distinct CDR3 sequences, around 16% of them present only once. For Graves' hyperthyroidism to be stable, ophthalmopathy could not progress within 18 months. This clonotype turned up a few times. Antigen unknown.

Sequencing was done on a sample of blood. The TCR sequence derives from a man aged 45-65 years with Graves' hyperthyroidism. The chain couples TRBV18 to TRBJ2-1; D possibly corresponds to TRBD2 (5 bases). The CDR3 DNA reads TGTGCCAGCTCACCACCAGCGGTCAATGAGCAGTTCTTC. This gives the protein CASSPPAVNEQFF. Variable domain in full (rest from reference TRBV18 and TRBJ2-1): NAGVMQNPRHLVRRRGQEARLRCSPMKGHSHVYWYRQLPEEGLKFMVYLQKENIIDESGMPKERFSAEFPKEGPSILRIQQVVRGDSAAYFCASSPPAVNEQFFGPGTRLTVL.